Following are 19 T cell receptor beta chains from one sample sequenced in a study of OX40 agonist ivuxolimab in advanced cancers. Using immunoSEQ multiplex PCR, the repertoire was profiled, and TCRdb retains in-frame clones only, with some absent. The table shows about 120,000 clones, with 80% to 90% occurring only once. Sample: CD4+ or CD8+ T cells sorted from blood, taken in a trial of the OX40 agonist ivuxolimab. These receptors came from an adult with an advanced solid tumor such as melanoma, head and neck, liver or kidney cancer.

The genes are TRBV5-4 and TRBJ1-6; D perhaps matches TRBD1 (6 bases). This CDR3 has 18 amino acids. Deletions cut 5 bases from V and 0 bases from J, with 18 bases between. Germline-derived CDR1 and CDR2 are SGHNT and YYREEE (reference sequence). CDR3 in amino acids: CASRPGGAQGSYNSPLHF. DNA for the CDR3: TGTGCCAGCAGACCCGGGGGGGCGCAGGGCTCCTATAATTCACCCCTCCACTTT. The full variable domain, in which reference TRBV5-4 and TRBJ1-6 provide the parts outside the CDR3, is ETGVTQSPTHLIKTRGQQVTLRCSSQSGHNTVSWYQQALGQGPQFIFQYYREEENGRGNFPPRFSGLQFPNYSSELNVNALELDDSALYLCASRPGGAQGSYNSPLHFGNGTRLTVT.

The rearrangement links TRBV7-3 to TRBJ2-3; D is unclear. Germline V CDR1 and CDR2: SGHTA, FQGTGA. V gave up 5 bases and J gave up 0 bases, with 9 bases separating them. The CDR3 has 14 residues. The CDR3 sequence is CASSPRRSTDTQYF. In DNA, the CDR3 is TGTGCCAGCAGCCCCAGGCGAAGCACAGATACGCAGTATTTT.

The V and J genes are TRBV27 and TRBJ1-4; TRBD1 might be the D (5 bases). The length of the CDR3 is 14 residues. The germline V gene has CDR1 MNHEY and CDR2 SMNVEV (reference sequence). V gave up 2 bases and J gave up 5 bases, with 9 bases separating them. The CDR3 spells CASSLTGGNEKLFF. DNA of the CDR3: TGTGCCAGCAGTTTAACGGGGGGGAATGAAAAACTGTTTTTT.

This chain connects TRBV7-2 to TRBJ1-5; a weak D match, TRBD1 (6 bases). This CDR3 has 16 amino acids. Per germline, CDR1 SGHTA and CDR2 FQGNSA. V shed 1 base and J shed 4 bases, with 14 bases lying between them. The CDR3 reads CASSLDMAGANQPQHF. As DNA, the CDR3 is TGTGCCAGCAGCTTAGATATGGCGGGGGCAAATCAGCCCCAGCATTTT.

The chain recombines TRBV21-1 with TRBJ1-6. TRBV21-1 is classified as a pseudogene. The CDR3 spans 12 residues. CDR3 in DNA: TGTGAGGTACGGTTGAAAAATTCACCCCTCCACTTT. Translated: CEVRLKNSPLHF.

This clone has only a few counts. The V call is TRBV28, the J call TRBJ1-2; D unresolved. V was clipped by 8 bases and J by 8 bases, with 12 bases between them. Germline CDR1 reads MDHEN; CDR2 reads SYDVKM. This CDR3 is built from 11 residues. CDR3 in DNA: TGTGCCAGCGGACCCTTACACGGCTACACCTTC. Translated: CASGPLHGYTF.

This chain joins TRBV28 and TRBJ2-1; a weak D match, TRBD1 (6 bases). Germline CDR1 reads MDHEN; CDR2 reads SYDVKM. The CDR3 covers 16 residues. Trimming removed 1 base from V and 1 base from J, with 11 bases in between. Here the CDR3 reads CASSLSYRASYNEQFF. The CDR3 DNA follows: TGTGCCAGCAGTTTATCCTACAGGGCTTCCTACAATGAGCAGTTCTTC.

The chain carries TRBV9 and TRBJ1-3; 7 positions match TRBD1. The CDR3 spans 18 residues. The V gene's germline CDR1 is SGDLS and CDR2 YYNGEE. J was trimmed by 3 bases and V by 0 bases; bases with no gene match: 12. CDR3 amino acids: CASSVEGGGPPNGNTIYF. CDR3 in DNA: TGTGCCAGCAGCGTAGAAGGAGGGGGCCCCCCTAATGGAAACACCATATATTTT.

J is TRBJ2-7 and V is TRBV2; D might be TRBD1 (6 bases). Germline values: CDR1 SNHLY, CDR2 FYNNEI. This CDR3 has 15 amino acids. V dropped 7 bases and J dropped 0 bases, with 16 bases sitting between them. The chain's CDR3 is CASTRIGRGSYEQYF. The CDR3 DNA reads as TGTGCCAGCACTAGAATTGGCAGGGGCTCCTACGAGCAGTACTTC.

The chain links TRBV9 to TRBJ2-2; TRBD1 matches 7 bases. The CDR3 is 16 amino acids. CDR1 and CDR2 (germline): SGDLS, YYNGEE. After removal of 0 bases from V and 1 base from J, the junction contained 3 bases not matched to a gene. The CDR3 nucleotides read TGTGCCAGCAGCGTAGGGGGACAGATGAACACCGGGGAGCTGTTTTTT. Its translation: CASSVGGQMNTGELFF.

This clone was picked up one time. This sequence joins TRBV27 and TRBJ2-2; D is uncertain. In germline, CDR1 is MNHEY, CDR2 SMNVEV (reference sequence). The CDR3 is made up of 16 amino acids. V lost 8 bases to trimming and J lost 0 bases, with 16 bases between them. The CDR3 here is CASLPRLGANTGELFF. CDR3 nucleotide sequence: TGTGCCAGCCTCCCAAGGCTAGGCGCGAACACCGGGGAGCTGTTTTTT.

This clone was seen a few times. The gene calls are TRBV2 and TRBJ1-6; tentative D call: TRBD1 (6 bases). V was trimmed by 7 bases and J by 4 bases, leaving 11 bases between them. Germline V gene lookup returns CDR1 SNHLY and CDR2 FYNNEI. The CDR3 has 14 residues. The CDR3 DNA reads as TGTGCCAGCAACCCAGGACAGTATAATTCACCCCTCCACTTT. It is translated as CASNPGQYNSPLHF. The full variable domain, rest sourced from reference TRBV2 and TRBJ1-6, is EPEVTQTPSHQVTQMGQEVILRCVPISNHLYFYWYRQILGQKVEFLVSFYNNEISEKSEIFDDQFSVERPDGSNFTLKIRSTKLEDSAMYFCASNPGQYNSPLHFGNGTRLTVT.

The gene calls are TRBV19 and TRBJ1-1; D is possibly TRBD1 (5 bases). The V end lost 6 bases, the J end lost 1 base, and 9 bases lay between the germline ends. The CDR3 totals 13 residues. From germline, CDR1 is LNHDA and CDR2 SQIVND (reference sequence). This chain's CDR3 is CASRLQENTEAFF. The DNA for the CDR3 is TGTGCCAGTAGACTACAGGAGAACACTGAAGCTTTCTTT.

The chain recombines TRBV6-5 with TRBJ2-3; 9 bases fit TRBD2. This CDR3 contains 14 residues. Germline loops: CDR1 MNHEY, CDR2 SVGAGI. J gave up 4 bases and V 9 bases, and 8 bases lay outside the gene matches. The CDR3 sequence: CASQWGLASDTQYF. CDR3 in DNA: TGTGCCAGTCAGTGGGGACTAGCTTCAGATACGCAGTATTTT.

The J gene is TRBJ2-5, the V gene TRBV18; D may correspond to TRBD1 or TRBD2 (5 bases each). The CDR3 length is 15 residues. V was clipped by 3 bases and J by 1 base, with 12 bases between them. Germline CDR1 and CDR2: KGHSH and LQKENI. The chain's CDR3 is CASSPQAGTQETQYF. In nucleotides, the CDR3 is TGTGCCAGCTCACCCCAAGCAGGGACCCAAGAGACCCAGTACTTC.

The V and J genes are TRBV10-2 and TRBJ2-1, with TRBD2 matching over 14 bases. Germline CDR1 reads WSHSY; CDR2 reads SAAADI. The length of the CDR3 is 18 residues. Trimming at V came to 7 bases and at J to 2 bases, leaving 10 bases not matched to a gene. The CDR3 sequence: CASTQTSGGAGTYNEQFF. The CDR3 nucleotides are TGCGCCAGCACTCAGACTAGCGGGGGGGCCGGGACCTACAATGAGCAGTTCTTC.

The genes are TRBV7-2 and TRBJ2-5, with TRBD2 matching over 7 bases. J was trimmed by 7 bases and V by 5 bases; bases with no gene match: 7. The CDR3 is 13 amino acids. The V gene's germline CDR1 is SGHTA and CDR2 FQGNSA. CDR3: CASSKWGGGTQYF. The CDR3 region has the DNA TGTGCCAGCAGCAAATGGGGGGGAGGGACCCAGTACTTC.

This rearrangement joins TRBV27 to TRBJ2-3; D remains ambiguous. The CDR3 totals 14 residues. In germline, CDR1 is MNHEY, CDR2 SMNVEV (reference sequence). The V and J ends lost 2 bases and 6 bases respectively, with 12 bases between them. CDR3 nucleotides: TGTGCCAGCAGTTTAGTAGAAAGTTCTGATACGCAGTATTTT. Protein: CASSLVESSDTQYF.

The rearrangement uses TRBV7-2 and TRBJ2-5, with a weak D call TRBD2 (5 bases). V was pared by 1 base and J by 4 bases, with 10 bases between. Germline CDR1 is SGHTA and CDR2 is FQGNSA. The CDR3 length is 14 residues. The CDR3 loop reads CASSLVLGVETQYF. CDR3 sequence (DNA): TGTGCCAGCAGCTTAGTCCTCGGGGTAGAGACCCAGTACTTC.